The clone carrying this T cell receptor (beta chain) was picked up one time. The record originates from a study of shared clonotypes between healthy human individuals. Here immunoSEQ multiplex PCR was the method, and the copy in TCRdb shows in-frame clones only, minus some. The data show a few million clones, with over 85% seen just once and under 0.45% held by the top ten. The TCR comes from a man between 18 and 35 years old in good health. Some clones in this sample may be carry-over from other donors' samples. Sequencing input: naive CD4+ T cells from PBMCs. Subset noted: CD45RA+ positively selected.

The CDR3 sequence: CASSPLTRTFPQYF. The CDR3 bases are TGTGCCAGCAGCCCTCTGACTAGAACCTTTCCGCAGTATTTT. The gene calls are TRBV27 and TRBJ2-3, with D tentatively TRBD2 (6 bases). The CDR3 loop spans 14 amino acids. Trimming shortened V by 6 bases and J by 10 bases, and 20 bases separated the two germline ends. Germline-derived CDR1 and CDR2 are MNHEY and SMNVEV (reference sequence).